Ten or more counts support the clone carrying this T cell receptor beta chain. The germline gives CDR1 SQVTM, CDR2 ANQGSEA. This CDR3 has 17 amino acids. V lost 0 bases, J lost 5 bases, and 20 bases lay in between. The sample is drawn from a study of blood T cell repertoires in COVID-19. Looking at the study overall: Samples representing acute and convalescent COVID-19 were sourced from the United States, Italy and Spain. The analysed material was cDNA or gDNA that came from T cells, B-cell-depleted T cells, or PBMCs.

Authors' data handling: Nucleated cell counts were estimated from reference gene primer amplification. Generated by immunoSEQ multiplex PCR, the TCRdb table keeps only in-frame clones and is missing some. The DNA gave D and trimming, while V, J and clone size come from that table. Among about 90,000 clones listed, roughly 92% were seen once. The sequence was collected from a woman aged 60-70 years with active COVID-19. This sequence joins TRBV29-1 and TRBJ2-1; a weak D match, TRBD2 (5 bases). The sequencing input was peripheral blood. CDR3: CSVEDLGMSEGNNEQFF. For the CDR3, the DNA is TGCAGCGTTGAAGATCTGGGGATGAGTGAGGGAAACAATGAGCAGTTCTTC.